These T cell receptor beta chains were read from a single sample in a study of T cells in Graves' hyperthyroidism and ophthalmopathy. TCRdb redid the calling of the multiplex PCR reads with MiXCR, one entry per CDR3 protein. This sample yields more than 300,000 distinct CDR3 sequences, of which around 14% are seen a single time; roughly 11% belongs to the top ten. Sequencing input: blood. Receptors were obtained from a woman aged 55-70 years with Graves' hyperthyroidism. Each CDR3 is given with its conserved first and last residue. Each record gives: CDR3 protein, J gene, V gene.

CDR3: CASTTGVSYEQYF
J: TRBJ2-7
V: TRBV7-2

CDR3: CATSDSGYGYTF
J: TRBJ1-2
V: TRBV24-1

CDR3: CASSQVPGGVVETQYF
J: TRBJ2-5
V: TRBV4-1

CDR3: CASSLQNRQYF
J: TRBJ2-7
V: TRBV11-3

CDR3: CSAQPGQGDEQFF
J: TRBJ2-1
V: TRBV20-1

CDR3: CASGPGGSGQNYEQYF
J: TRBJ2-7
V: TRBV11-3

CDR3: CSARDPQGYTDTQYF
J: TRBJ2-3
V: TRBV20-1

CDR3: CASRRGGSGAYNEQFF
J: TRBJ2-1
V: TRBV11-3

CDR3: CSVQREGRSDTQYF
J: TRBJ2-3
V: TRBV29-1

CDR3: CASSPGQGRHNEQFF
J: TRBJ2-1
V: TRBV5-1

CDR3: CASRGDSGYGYTF
J: TRBJ1-2
V: TRBV19

CDR3: CASRLGTGSNQPQHF
J: TRBJ1-5
V: TRBV6-1

CDR3: CASSRRIDDNEKLFF
J: TRBJ1-4
V: TRBV7-9

CDR3: CASSLGSTGDTQYF
J: TRBJ2-3
V: TRBV7-3

CDR3: CSARASRGSGQETQYF
J: TRBJ2-5
V: TRBV20-1

CDR3: CSVGSGSKETQYF
J: TRBJ2-5
V: TRBV29-1

CDR3: CASSKGPTYEQYF
J: TRBJ2-7
V: TRBV19

CDR3: CATSEQVPNYGYTF
J: TRBJ1-2
V: TRBV15

CDR3: CASSTLGAYNEQFF
J: TRBJ2-1
V: TRBV27

CDR3: CASSSNDRGRTDTQYF
J: TRBJ2-3
V: TRBV7-3

CDR3: CASSPFAGAKGTEAFF
J: TRBJ1-1
V: TRBV18

CDR3: CASSDRTSGKYEQFF
J: TRBJ2-1
V: TRBV2

CDR3: CASSQGAGSAPGELFF
J: TRBJ2-2
V: TRBV4-1

CDR3: CSARARAGEQYF
J: TRBJ2-7
V: TRBV20-1

CDR3: CASSFQLIADTQYF
J: TRBJ2-3
V: TRBV28

CDR3: CASSDWTGGRRNIQYF
J: TRBJ2-4
V: TRBV4-1

CDR3: CASSRASPTDTQYF
J: TRBJ2-3
V: TRBV5-1

CDR3: CASSLGVDWAGELFF
J: TRBJ2-2
V: TRBV11-2

CDR3: CSARRQLMNTEAFF
J: TRBJ1-1
V: TRBV20-1

CDR3: CSVRGLAGSNEQFF
J: TRBJ2-1
V: TRBV29-1

CDR3: CASSIGAVADTQYF
J: TRBJ2-3
V: TRBV19

CDR3: CATSDSQGFQETQYF
J: TRBJ2-5
V: TRBV24-1

CDR3: CASRTRQGRVYEQYF
J: TRBJ2-7
V: TRBV4-1

CDR3: CSARDAVEAWGETDQETQYF
J: TRBJ2-5
V: TRBV20-1

CDR3: CATSDPTGAGYTF
J: TRBJ1-2
V: TRBV24-1

CDR3: CASSEKWAANQPQHF
J: TRBJ1-5
V: TRBV6-1

CDR3: CAGGLSAHNEQFF
J: TRBJ2-1
V: TRBV6-1

CDR3: CSVDGGNYGYTF
J: TRBJ1-2
V: TRBV29-1

CDR3: CASSSPGQGYEQYF
J: TRBJ2-7
V: TRBV11-2

CDR3: CASSFGGPVGETQYF
J: TRBJ2-5
V: TRBV5-1

CDR3: CASIGQMDSPLHF
J: TRBJ1-6
V: TRBV6-2/TRBV6-3

CDR3: CASSKGVETQYF
J: TRBJ2-5
V: TRBV7-9

CDR3: CASSVAQPEQFF
J: TRBJ2-1
V: TRBV5-8

CDR3: CASRPPTGLDITDTQYF
J: TRBJ2-3
V: TRBV2

CDR3: CASSIMGSSGANVLTF
J: TRBJ2-6
V: TRBV19

CDR3: CASSLERTGTYEQYF
J: TRBJ2-7
V: TRBV11-2

CDR3: CASSPERDSYNEQFF
J: TRBJ2-1
V: TRBV6-1

CDR3: CASRGVTSGRGEQYF
J: TRBJ2-7
V: TRBV11-3

CDR3: CASRTLREENYEQYF
J: TRBJ2-7
V: TRBV28

CDR3: CASSVTIGAGGIDEQFF
J: TRBJ2-1
V: TRBV9

CDR3: CASSNQGQGQETQYF
J: TRBJ2-5
V: TRBV5-1